The T cell receptor (beta chain) described here comes from a study of Ad26.COV2.S vaccination and SARS-CoV-2 variants. Whole-study context: Intramuscularly, Ad26.COV2.S was given either once or twice, 56 days apart.

The treatment was: some 20 received Ad26.COV2.S at low or high dose, single or two shots; 5 received placebo; per-sample allocation not given. Day 63 following the first vaccine or placebo injection was when the samples were taken. Within Boston, the person who donated was an adult of 18-55 years. Repertoires were generated with immunoSEQ multiplex PCR, while TCRdb's copy carries only in-frame clones and drops some. Of around 450,000 clones listed, roughly nine tenths are singletons. This clonotype originated in a person aged 18 to 59 who received the Ad26.COV2.S COVID-19 vaccine or a placebo. Sequencing was performed on peripheral blood, taken in a trial of Ad26.COV2.S vaccine versus placebo.

CDR3 in DNA: TGTGCCAGCAGTGATCGGACCAAAACGGGGGGCCAGTACTTC. It codes for CASSDRTKTGGQYF. The gene calls are TRBV6-1 and TRBJ2-5, with 7 bases lining up with TRBD2. This CDR3 is 14 amino acids long. The germline CDR1 and CDR2 sequences are MNHNS and SASEGT. V lost 3 bases and J lost 10; bases outside the gene matches: 11.